The source of this T cell receptor beta chain is a study of T cell repertoires in aging, cancer and after chemotherapy. With 0 bases clipped from V and 8 bases from J, the junction kept 3 bases outside the gene matches. Per germline, CDR1 MNHNY and CDR2 SVGAGI (reference sequence). There are 14 residues in the CDR3. The template was genomic DNA from peripheral blood, not RNA. Sample share makes this clonotype hyperexpanded. TRB rearrangements spanning V, D and J were amplified using mixed TRB-A/B primers. TCRdb reprocessed the multiplex PCR reads via MiXCR and lists one record per CDR3 protein. The sample gives 1,000 or so distinct CDR3 sequences, approximately 20% of which show up once; 30% to 40% is in the top ten.

The chain employs TRBV6-6 and TRBJ2-1, with 8 bases matching TRBD2. The sequencing input was blood. The TCR comes from a human donor with a solid tumor. The CDR3 region has the DNA TGTGCCAGCAGTTACTCCCCCGGGAGGGATGAGCAGTTCTTC. This encodes CASSYSPGRDEQFF.